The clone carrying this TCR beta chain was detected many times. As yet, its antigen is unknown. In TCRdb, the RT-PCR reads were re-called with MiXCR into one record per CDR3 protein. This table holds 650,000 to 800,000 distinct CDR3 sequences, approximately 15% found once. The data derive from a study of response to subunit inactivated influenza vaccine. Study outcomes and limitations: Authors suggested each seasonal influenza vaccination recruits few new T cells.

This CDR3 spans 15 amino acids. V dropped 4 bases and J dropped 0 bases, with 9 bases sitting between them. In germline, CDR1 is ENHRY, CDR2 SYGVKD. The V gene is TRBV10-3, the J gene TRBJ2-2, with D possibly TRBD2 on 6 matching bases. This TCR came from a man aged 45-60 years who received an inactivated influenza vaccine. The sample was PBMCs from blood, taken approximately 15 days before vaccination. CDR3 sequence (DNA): TGTGCCATCAGTGCTAGCGCCTCGAACACCGGGGAGCTGTTTTTT. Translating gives CAISASASNTGELFF.